The entry below gives a single TCR beta chain sequence along with its context. No antigen is known for it. Per-base qualities were not stored, and no clone one base away is much larger. Trimming takes 4 bases off V and 4 bases off J; junction bases not matched to a gene: 9. CDR1 ENHRY and CDR2 SYGVKD are derived from the germline V gene. From the cysteine up to the phenylalanine, the CDR3 has a length of 16 residues. Only CDR3 DNA remains: 48 bases, in frame from the first base. The data stem from a study of blood T cell repertoires in COVID-19 (dated by TCRdb to the early 2020s). Context from the whole study: Collaborator samples came from the United States, Italy and Spain and covered acute and convalescent phases of COVID-19. The sample metadata nearly always contained a de-identified subject ID, COVID-19 status, age in years and sex. The material from the prospective study consisted of cDNA or gDNA derived from T cells, B-cell-depleted T cells, or PBMCs. A freely available public database, intended as a resource for researchers studying the immune response to SARS-CoV-2, is where the repertoires were released. Samples came from the ongoing ImmuneRACE study (first 160 participants) plus 1,254 subjects from 6 global collaborators. The dataset comprised deeply sampled blood TCRbeta repertoires from subjects exposed to, actively infected with, or recovered from COVID-19. HLA class I and class II types, where available, came from metadata supplied by the sample provider rather than from assay-based typing. Results the study describes overall, beyond this receptor: The quantity of clinical and demographic metadata differed by source and by participant and was supplied without curation.

TCRbeta CDR3 regions were amplified from genomic DNA using the immunoSEQ Assay, a bias-controlled multiplex PCR. In the original analysis: The number of nucleated cells in each sample was estimated by amplification of reference gene primers within the assay. To quantify the absolute abundance of each unique TCRbeta CDR3 rearrangement, sequence reads were collapsed and filtered. For each sample, productive Simpson clonality was calculated by taking the square root of Simpson's diversity index across productive rearrangements. TCRdb limited this immuneACCESS table to in-frame rearrangements with V and J called. A share of clones is missing; checked studies link under half to unresolved V genes, and the rest is unexplained. Clonal size and the V and J genes are those of that table, whereas D and trimming came from the DNA. The sample contains around 78,000 clones, 82% of them found a single time. The ten largest clones take up 18% of the sample.

The collaborating institutions used their own protocols to collect whole blood in K2EDTA tubes. Collaborator samples were shipped for TCRbeta analysis as frozen whole blood, isolated PBMCs, or DNA extracted from either sample type. This receptor was taken from a human donor in a cohort sampled during active COVID-19. What was sequenced was peripheral blood. The chain links TRBV10-3 with TRBJ2-3, and TRBD2 matches 9 of the central bases. Here the CDR3 is given as CAISGRAGGDADTQYF. The DNA is TGTGCCATCAGTGGTAGAGCGGGGGGCGACGCAGATACGCAGTATTTT.